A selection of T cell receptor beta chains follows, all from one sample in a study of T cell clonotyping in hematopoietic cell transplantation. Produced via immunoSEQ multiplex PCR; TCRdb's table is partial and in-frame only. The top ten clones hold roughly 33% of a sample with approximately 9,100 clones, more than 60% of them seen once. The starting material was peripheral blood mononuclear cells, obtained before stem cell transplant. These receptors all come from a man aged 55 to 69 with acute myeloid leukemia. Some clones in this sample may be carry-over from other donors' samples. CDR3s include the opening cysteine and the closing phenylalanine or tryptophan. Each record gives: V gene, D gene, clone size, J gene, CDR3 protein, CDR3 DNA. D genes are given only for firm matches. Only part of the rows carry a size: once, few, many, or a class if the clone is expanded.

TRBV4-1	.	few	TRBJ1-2	CASSQDLQDSYGYTF	TGCGCCAGCAGCCAAGATTTACAGGACAGCTATGGCTACACCTTC
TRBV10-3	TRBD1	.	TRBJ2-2	CAIRGQGANTGELFF	TGTGCCATCAGGGGACAGGGGGCCAACACCGGGGAGCTGTTTTTT
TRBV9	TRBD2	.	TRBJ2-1	CASSVEAGAYNEQFF	TGTGCCAGCAGCGTAGAAGCGGGAGCCTACAATGAGCAGTTCTTC
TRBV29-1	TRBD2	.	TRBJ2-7	CSVFSTGTSLSYEQYF	TGCAGCGTTTTCTCGACCGGGACTAGCCTCTCCTACGAGCAGTACTTC
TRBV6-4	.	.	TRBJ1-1	CASTDGAGQVNTEAFF	TGTGCCAGCACTGATGGGGCAGGTCAGGTGAACACTGAAGCTTTCTTT
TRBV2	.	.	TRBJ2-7	CASSDPGRIPYEQYF	TGTGCCAGCAGTGACCCCGGACGGATCCCCTACGAGCAGTACTTC
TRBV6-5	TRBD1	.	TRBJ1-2	CASRTTGGVGYGYTF	TGTGCCAGCAGAACCACAGGGGGCGTGGGATATGGCTACACCTTC
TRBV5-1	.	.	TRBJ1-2	CASSDGNYGYTF	TGCGCCAGCAGCGACGGCAACTATGGCTACACCTTC
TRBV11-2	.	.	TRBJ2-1	CASSPGVADNEQFF	TGTGCCAGCAGCCCAGGGGTAGCGGACAATGAGCAGTTCTTC
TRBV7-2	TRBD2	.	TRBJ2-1	CASSLAGGVEQFF	TGTGCCAGCAGCTTAGCGGGGGGGGTTGAGCAGTTCTTC
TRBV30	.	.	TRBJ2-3	CAWSEGRVPDTQYF	TGTGCCTGGAGTGAAGGACGGGTCCCCGATACGCAGTATTTT
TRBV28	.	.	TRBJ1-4	CATTFGGRLGEKLFF	TGTGCCACCACTTTCGGGGGGAGGTTAGGAGAAAAACTGTTTTTT
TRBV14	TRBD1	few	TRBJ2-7	CASRTRWTGSYEQYF	TGTGCCAGTAGGACGAGGTGGACAGGTTCCTACGAGCAGTACTTC
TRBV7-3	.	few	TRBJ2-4	CASSTGQPGPKNIQYF	TGTGCCAGCAGTACAGGACAGCCCGGGCCCAAAAACATTCAGTACTTC
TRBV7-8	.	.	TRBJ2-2	CASSLERELFF	TGTGCCAGCAGCTTAGAAAGGGAGCTGTTTTTT
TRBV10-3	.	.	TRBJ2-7	CAISEGWGYEQYF	TGTGCCATCAGTGAGGGGTGGGGCTACGAGCAGTACTTC
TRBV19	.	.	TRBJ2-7	CASSIASTGQGSYEQYF	TGTGCCAGTAGTATAGCCAGTACAGGGCAAGGATCCTACGAGCAGTACTTC
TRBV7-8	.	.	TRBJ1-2	CASSLAGADGYTF	TGTGCCAGCAGCTTAGCAGGGGCCGATGGCTACACCTTC
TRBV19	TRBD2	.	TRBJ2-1	CASSITSGKINEQFF	TGTGCCAGTAGTATTACCAGCGGGAAAATCAATGAGCAGTTCTTC
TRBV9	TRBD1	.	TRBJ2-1	CASSVQTGYNEQFF	TGTGCCAGCAGCGTACAGACAGGGTACAATGAGCAGTTCTTC
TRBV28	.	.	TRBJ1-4	CASSPPVVAPEKLFF	TGTGCCAGCAGTCCTCCGGTGGTAGCGCCTGAAAAACTGTTTTTT
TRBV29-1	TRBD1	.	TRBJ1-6	CSVELSDRGPLHF	TGCAGCGTTGAACTTTCAGACAGGGGGCCCCTCCACTTT
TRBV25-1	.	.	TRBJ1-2	CASRADKGGDYGYTF	TGTGCCAGCAGGGCAGATAAGGGAGGCGACTATGGCTACACCTTC
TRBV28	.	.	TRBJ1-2	CASTPSQGLRGGYTF	TGTGCCAGCACCCCGAGCCAGGGGCTCCGAGGAGGCTACACCTTC
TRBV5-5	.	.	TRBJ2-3	CASSLAPRPSTDTQYF	TGTGCCAGCAGCTTGGCGCCGCGCCCTAGCACAGATACGCAGTATTTT
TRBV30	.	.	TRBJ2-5	CAWSVRGNQETQYF	TGTGCCTGGAGTGTACGTGGGAACCAAGAGACCCAGTACTTC
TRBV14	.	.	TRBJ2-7	CASSQDLPGYVYF	TGTGCCAGCAGCCAAGATTTGCCCGGGTACGTGTACTTC
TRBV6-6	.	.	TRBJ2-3	CASRSQAASGTDTQYF	TGTGCCAGCAGGTCCCAGGCGGCTAGCGGCACAGATACGCAGTATTTT
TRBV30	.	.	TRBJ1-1	CAWRNEMNTEAFF	TGTGCCTGGAGGAATGAGATGAACACTGAAGCTTTCTTT
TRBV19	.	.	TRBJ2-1	CASSMEGRSNEQFF	TGTGCCAGTAGTATGGAGGGAAGGTCCAATGAGCAGTTCTTC
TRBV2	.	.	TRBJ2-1	CASTGPNMYNEQFF	TGTGCCAGCACGGGACCCAACATGTACAATGAGCAGTTCTTC
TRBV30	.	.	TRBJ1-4	CAWSIRGTSEKLFF	TGTGCCTGGAGTATTAGGGGGACGAGTGAAAAACTGTTTTTT
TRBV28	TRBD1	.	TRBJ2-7	CASRKDRYSYEQYF	TGTGCCAGCAGAAAGGACAGGTACTCCTACGAGCAGTACTTC
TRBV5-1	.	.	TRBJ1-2	CASSLAPETGFTYGYTF	TGCGCCAGCAGCTTGGCCCCGGAAACGGGTTTCACCTATGGCTACACCTTC
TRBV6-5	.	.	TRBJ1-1	CASSRFNTEAFF	TGTGCCAGCAGTCGGTTCAACACTGAAGCTTTCTTT
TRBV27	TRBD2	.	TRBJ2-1	CASSLQGGRELFF	TGTGCCAGCAGCCTCCAGGGCGGGAGGGAGCTGTTCTTC
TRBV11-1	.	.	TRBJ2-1	CASSEPGVYNEQFF	TGTGCCAGCAGCGAACCTGGAGTTTACAATGAGCAGTTCTTC
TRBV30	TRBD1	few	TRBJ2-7	CAWSRDRDYEQYF	TGTGCCTGGAGTAGGGACAGGGACTACGAGCAGTACTTC
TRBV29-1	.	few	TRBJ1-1	CSARVTEAFF	TGCAGCGCTCGAGTTACTGAAGCTTTCTTT
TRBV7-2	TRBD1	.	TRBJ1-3	CASSFRGPGNTIYF	TGTGCCAGCAGCTTCAGGGGGCCTGGAAACACCATATATTTT
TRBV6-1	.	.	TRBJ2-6	CASKMGVTGANVLTF	TGTGCCAGCAAGATGGGGGTAACTGGGGCCAACGTCCTGACTTTC
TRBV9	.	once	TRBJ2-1	CASSVEGGAYNEQFF	TGTGCCAGCAGCGTAGAGGGGGGGGCCTACAATGAGCAGTTCTTC
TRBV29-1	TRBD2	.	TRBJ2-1	CSGGGTSFEQFF	TGCAGCGGTGGGGGGACTAGCTTTGAGCAGTTCTTC
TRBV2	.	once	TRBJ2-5	CASIGKPGQETQYF	TGTGCCAGCATTGGGAAGCCTGGACAAGAGACCCAGTACTTC
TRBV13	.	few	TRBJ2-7	CASGSIYEQYF	TGTGCCAGCGGTTCCATATACGAGCAGTACTTC